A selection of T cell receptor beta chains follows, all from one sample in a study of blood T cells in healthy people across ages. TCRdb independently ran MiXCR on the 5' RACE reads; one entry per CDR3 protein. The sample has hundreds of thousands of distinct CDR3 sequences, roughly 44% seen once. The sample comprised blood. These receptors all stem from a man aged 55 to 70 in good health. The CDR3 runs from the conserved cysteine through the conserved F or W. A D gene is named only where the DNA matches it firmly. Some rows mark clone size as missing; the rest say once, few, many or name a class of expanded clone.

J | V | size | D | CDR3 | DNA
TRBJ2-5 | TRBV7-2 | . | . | CASSVTRQTETQYF | TGTGCCAGCAGCGTTACTAGGCAGACAGAGACCCAGTACTTC
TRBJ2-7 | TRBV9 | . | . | CASSGGRQGGYEQYF | TGTGCCAGCAGCGGAGGGAGACAGGGAGGCTACGAGCAGTACTTC
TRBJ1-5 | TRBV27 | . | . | CASSRWGFEQPQHF | TGTGCCAGCAGTAGATGGGGGTTTGAGCAGCCCCAGCATTTT
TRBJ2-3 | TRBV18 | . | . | CASSPLRTTDTQYF | TGTGCCAGCTCACCTCTAAGGACCACAGATACGCAGTATTTT
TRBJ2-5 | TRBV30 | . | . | CAWSPTRVAETQYF | TGTGCCTGGAGTCCGACGCGGGTTGCAGAGACCCAGTACTTC
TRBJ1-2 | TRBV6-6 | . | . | CASRSLRQAANYGYTF | TGTGCCAGCAGGAGCCTGAGACAGGCAGCTAACTATGGCTACACCTTC
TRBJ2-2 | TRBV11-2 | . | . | CASARVRELFF | TGTGCCAGCGCCAGGGTCAGGGAGCTGTTTTTT
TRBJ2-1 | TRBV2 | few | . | CASSVRTPPKYNEQFF | TGTGCCAGCAGTGTGAGGACACCTCCGAAATACAATGAGCAGTTCTTC
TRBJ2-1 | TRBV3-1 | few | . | CASNPLPRLYEQFF | TGTGCCAGCAACCCCCTGCCGAGGTTGTATGAGCAGTTCTTC
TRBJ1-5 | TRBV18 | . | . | CASSQQRLGDSNQPQHF | TGTGCCAGCTCACAACAGAGGTTGGGCGATAGCAATCAGCCCCAGCATTTT
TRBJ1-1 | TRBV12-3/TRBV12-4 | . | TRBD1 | CASIPIGQGYGEAFF | TGTGCCAGCATTCCAATCGGACAGGGATACGGTGAAGCTTTCTTT
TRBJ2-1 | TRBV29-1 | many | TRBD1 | CSVQGQINEQFF | TGCAGCGTTCAGGGACAGATCAATGAGCAGTTCTTC
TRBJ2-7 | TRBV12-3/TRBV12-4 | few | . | CASSSQCEQYF | TGTGCCAGCAGTTCCCAGTGCGAGCAGTACTTC
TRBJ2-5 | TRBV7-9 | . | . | CASSPKYDYNEQYF | TGTGCCAGCAGCCCAAAGTACGATTACAATGAGCAGTACTTC
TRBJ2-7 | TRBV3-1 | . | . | CASSLRIGMGTTYEQYF | TGTGCCAGCAGCCTGAGGATCGGGATGGGGACGACCTACGAGCAGTACTTC
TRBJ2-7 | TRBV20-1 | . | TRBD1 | CSARETGTGNYEQYF | TGCAGTGCTAGAGAGACCGGGACAGGAAACTACGAGCAGTACTTC
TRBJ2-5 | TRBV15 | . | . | CATSRGGGSETQYF | TGTGCCACCAGCAGAGGTGGAGGGAGTGAGACCCAGTACTTC
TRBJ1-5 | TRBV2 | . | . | CASSGGGVVNQPQHF | TGTGCCAGCAGTGGGGGGGGGGTTGTCAATCAGCCCCAGCATTTT
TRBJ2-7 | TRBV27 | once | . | CASSPDSGTAYEQYF | TGTGCCAGCAGTCCCGATAGCGGGACAGCTTACGAGCAGTACTTC
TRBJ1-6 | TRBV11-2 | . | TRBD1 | CASRRPGQVNSPLHF | TGTGCCAGCAGACGCCCGGGACAGGTCAATTCACCCCTCCACTTT
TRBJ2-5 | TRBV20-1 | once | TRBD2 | CSASYSGLAGGTQETQYF | TGCAGTGCTAGTTATTCTGGGCTAGCGGGGGGCACGCAAGAGACCCAGTACTTC
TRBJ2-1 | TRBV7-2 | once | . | CASSHLQGGPDYEQFF | TGTGCCAGCAGCCATCTCCAGGGGGGACCGGACTACGAGCAGTTCTTC